This TCR beta chain was observed in a study of blood T cell repertoires in COVID-19. Study-wide context: Material from acute and convalescent COVID-19 was sourced from the United States, Italy and Spain. The analysed material was cDNA or gDNA that came from T cells, B-cell-depleted T cells, or PBMCs.

Recovery meant two consecutive negative NP/OP PCR tests, professional clearance, or resolved symptoms. Methods used by the authors: Counts of nucleated cells, estimated from reference gene primer amplification, were obtained. The protocol was immunoSEQ multiplex PCR, while the TCRdb copy is restricted to in-frame clones and leaves out a portion. From that table come the V and J calls and clone size; the DNA was used to work out D and trimming. The profile covers more than 200,000 clones, with about 84% appearing a single time and roughly 1.8% taken by the ten largest. V was clipped by 0 bases and J by 7 bases, with 7 bases between them. This CDR3 comprises 13 residues. Germline V gene data show CDR1 as SGHDT and CDR2 as YYEEEE. For this clone: The sample carries other DNA sequences with the same CDR3.

V and J are TRBV5-6 and TRBJ1-4, with D perhaps matching TRBD1 (5 bases). The source of this sequence is a man aged 55 to 70 who had recovered from COVID-19. Sequencing was performed on PBMCs or T cells enriched from blood (not recorded which). The CDR3 sequence: CASSLAGGEKLFF. The CDR3 nucleotides read TGTGCCAGCAGCTTGGCCGGGGGTGAAAAACTGTTTTTT.